Shown below are 24 T cell receptor beta chains from a single sample sequenced in a study of blood T cells in healthy people across ages. With a J-beta primer mix and a sample-barcoded 5' primer, a second PCR ran about 7 to 11 cycles. TCRdb passed the 5' RACE reads through MiXCR, listing each CDR3 protein once. The table shows roughly 1,500,000 distinct CDR3 sequences, with 42% occurring only once. The material sequenced was blood. Every receptor here comes from a woman aged 18-29 years in good health.

The chain links TRBV20-1 to TRBJ1-2; D is unclear. CDR3 size: 13 residues. V lost 4 bases to trimming and J lost 7 bases, with 16 bases between them. The germline gives CDR1 DFQATT, CDR2 SNEGSKA (reference sequence). The CDR3 is CSAIKGRAGGYTF. For the CDR3, the DNA is TGCAGTGCTATTAAAGGGAGGGCTGGTGGCTACACCTTC.

The chain has TRBV5-1 and TRBJ2-1; 7 positions agree with TRBD2. Germline assignment: CDR1 SGHRS and CDR2 YFSETQ. The CDR3 runs to 13 residues. V trimming: 1 base; J trimming: 6 bases; junction bases outside the gene matches: 1. The CDR3 protein is CASSLTSANEQFF. The CDR3 nucleotides read TGCGCCAGCAGCTTGACTAGCGCCAATGAGCAGTTCTTC.

The chain uses TRBV11-2 and TRBJ2-3, with D tentatively TRBD2 (6 bases). The CDR3 covers 16 residues. V shed 1 base and J shed 2 bases, with 13 bases lying between them. CDR1 is SGHAT and CDR2 is FQNNGV in the germline V gene. As DNA, the CDR3 is TGTGCCAGCAGCTTAGGACTAGATCGGAACACAGATACGCAGTATTTT. Translating gives CASSLGLDRNTDTQYF.

This clonotype has just a few counts. The chain combines TRBV7-2 with TRBJ2-3, with 11 positions matching TRBD2. V shed 1 base and J 4 bases; nucleotides not matched to a gene: 1. Germline V lookup: CDR1 SGHTA, CDR2 FQGNSA. This CDR3 is built from 15 residues. The CDR3 coding sequence is TGTGCCAGCAGCTTAGGTAGCGGGGGGGCAGATACGCAGTATTTT. It translates to CASSLGSGGADTQYF.

Concerning this clonotype: A read error may account for a junction end that differs from germline. The J gene is TRBJ2-6, the V gene TRBV7-2; possibly TRBD1 for D (5 bases). This CDR3 region has 18 residues. The germline V gene encodes CDR1 SGHTA and CDR2 FQGNSA. The CDR3 reads CASSSKYPQSSGADVLTF. The DNA for the CDR3 is TGTGCCAGCAGCTCGAAGTACCCCCAGAGCTCTGGGGCCGACGTCCTGACTTTC.

The sample holds a few counts of this clonotype. V usage is TRBV6-5 and J usage is TRBJ1-2, with TRBD1 matching 7 bases. The germline gives CDR1 MNHEY, CDR2 SVGAGI. The CDR3 runs 16 residues. Germline trimming cut 2 bases from V and 2 bases from J; bases unmatched to any gene: 8. The DNA of the CDR3 is TGTGCCAGCAGTTACGGGGAGACAGGGAGAAACTATGGCTACACCTTC. This gives the protein CASSYGETGRNYGYTF.

The chain uses TRBV20-1 and TRBJ2-2, with TRBD2 matching 8 bases. Trimming took 4 bases from V and 4 from J; bases not matched to a gene: 5. Germline loops: CDR1 DFQATT, CDR2 SNEGSKA (reference sequence). This CDR3 has 14 amino acids. The CDR3 DNA reads TGCAGTGCTAAACGGGAGGGCCCCACCGGGGAGCTGTTTTTT. This codes for CSAKREGPTGELFF.

As to this clonotype: The germline gene is not matched at one end of the junction; a read error may be the cause. The rearrangement uses TRBV7-9 and TRBJ1-2; 9 nucleotides line up with TRBD1. The CDR3 is made up of 15 amino acids. In germline, CDR1 is SEHNR, CDR2 FQNEAQ (reference sequence). The CDR3 loop reads CVSSQGQGTDYGYTF. DNA for the CDR3: TGTGTCAGCAGCCAAGGACAGGGGACTGACTATGGCTACACCTTC.

The CDR3 DNA follows: TGTGCCAGCAGCCCAGACAGGTTCGCCACAGATACGCAGTATTTT. Amino acids: CASSPDRFATDTQYF. V and J are TRBV12-3 or TRBV12-4 and TRBJ2-3; D may be TRBD1 (6 bases). The CDR3 covers 15 residues. V lost 6 bases to trimming and J lost 2 bases, with 15 bases between them.

This chain uses TRBV29-1 with TRBJ1-2, with D unresolved. The CDR3 spans 13 residues. V lost 0 bases and J 3 bases, leaving 8 bases between the germline ends. CDR1 SQVTM and CDR2 ANQGSEA come from the germline V gene. CDR3 loop: CSVEEGTDYGYTF. The CDR3 DNA reads as TGCAGCGTTGAAGAGGGAACGGACTATGGCTACACCTTC.

V usage is TRBV4-1 and J usage is TRBJ2-7; TRBD1 agrees at 9 bases. V lost 0 bases to trimming and J lost 3 bases; unmatched junction nucleotides: 12. Per the germline V gene, CDR1 is MGHRA and CDR2 is YSYEKL. CDR3 length: 18 residues. CDR3 protein: CASSQDQDRDRVRYEQYF. The CDR3 DNA is TGCGCCAGCAGCCAAGACCAAGATCGGGACAGGGTGCGCTACGAGCAGTACTTC.

This clonotype was seen a handful of times. The gene calls are TRBV3-1 and TRBJ1-5, with D possibly TRBD1 on 6 matching bases. Germline-derived CDR1 and CDR2 are LGHDT and YNNKEL (reference sequence). The germline V and J ends were trimmed by 5 bases and 7 bases, with 12 bases remaining between them. The CDR3 sequence is 13 residues long. This chain's CDR3 is CASSRGQKQPQHF. CDR3 bases: TGTGCCAGCAGCAGGGGACAAAAGCAGCCCCAGCATTTT.

This clonotype has more than one count but fewer than ten. This rearrangement joins TRBV5-1 to TRBJ2-7, with 11 bases fitting TRBD1. The ends lost 4 bases at V and 1 base at J; junction bases unmatched: 7. This CDR3 region has 16 residues. Germline V CDR1 and CDR2: SGHRS, YFSETQ. CDR3 amino acids: CASSLRDRGKSYEQYF. The CDR3 DNA reads TGCGCCAGCAGCCTCCGGGACAGGGGGAAGTCCTACGAGCAGTACTTC.

This chain uses TRBV20-1 with TRBJ1-1; no definite D call. Trimming took 0 bases from V and 11 from J, leaving 16 bases between them. CDR1 and CDR2 (germline): DFQATT, SNEGSKA (reference sequence). This CDR3 has 13 residues. CDR3 loop: CSARDRVGSGAFF. CDR3 nucleotides: TGCAGTGCTAGAGATCGGGTGGGCTCGGGCGCTTTCTTT.

The V and J genes are TRBV15 and TRBJ2-5; D possibly corresponds to TRBD1 (6 bases). Trimming pared 4 bases from V and 3 bases from J, leaving 18 bases between. The length of the CDR3 is 16 residues. In germline, CDR1 is LNHNV, CDR2 YYDKDF (reference sequence). CDR3 bases: TGTGCCACCAGCAAGGGGGACACTAGGTTGGAAGAGACCCAGTACTTC. Translation: CATSKGDTRLEETQYF.

V and J are TRBV12-3 or TRBV12-4 and TRBJ2-5, with D perhaps matching TRBD1 (6 bases). CDR3 length equals 15 residues. The ends were cut back, 8 bases at V and 4 bases at J, with 20 bases in the middle. The CDR3 DNA follows: TGTGCCAGCTTCCAGGGACACGCCGGAGGAGAGACCCAGTACTTC. Encoded protein: CASFQGHAGGETQYF.

The V gene is TRBV2, the J gene TRBJ2-2; 16 nucleotides agree with TRBD2. The CDR3 consists of 17 residues. Germline assignment: CDR1 SNHLY and CDR2 FYNNEI. V was clipped by 5 bases and J by 7 bases; unmatched bases: 7. The CDR3 spells CASSPGLAGGYHGELFF. The CDR3 nucleotides are TGTGCCAGCAGTCCGGGACTAGCGGGAGGGTACCACGGGGAGCTGTTTTTT.

The chain is built from TRBV3-1 and TRBJ2-3; D is possibly TRBD1 (5 bases). The CDR3 consists of 17 residues. With 0 bases removed from V and 3 bases from J, the gap between germline ends came to 16 bases. The V gene's germline CDR1 is LGHDT and CDR2 YNNKEL (reference sequence). CDR3: CASSQDGQGYSTDTQYF. Written as DNA, the CDR3 is TGTGCCAGCAGCCAAGATGGGCAGGGCTATTCTACAGATACGCAGTATTTT.

The chain links TRBV5-5 to TRBJ1-2, with 9 bases fitting TRBD1. The V gene end was trimmed by 3 bases and the J gene end by 6 bases; junction bases not matched to a gene: 9. This CDR3 contains 15 residues. Per germline, CDR1 SGHKS and CDR2 YYEKEE (reference sequence). CDR3 region: CASSSGTGNRHGYTF. The CDR3 bases are TGTGCCAGCAGCTCCGGGACAGGGAACAGGCATGGCTACACCTTC.

The CDR3 reads CASSPEQGPYEQYF. The CDR3 region has the DNA TGTGCCAGCAGCCCTGAGCAGGGCCCCTACGAGCAGTACTTC. J is TRBJ2-7 and V is TRBV12-3 or TRBV12-4, with D maybe TRBD1 (5 bases). V lost 6 bases, J lost 2 bases, and 14 bases lay in between. The CDR3 extends over 14 amino acids.

This clonotype was observed a handful of times. The CDR3 DNA is TGTGCCGCCAGTACCGGTTTGCTAGCGGGATTACAAGAGACCCAGTACTTC. It yields the protein CAASTGLLAGLQETQYF. The genes are TRBV28 and TRBJ2-5; 9 bases match TRBD2. Germline CDR1 MDHEN, CDR2 SYDVKM. This CDR3 region has 17 residues. With 11 bases clipped from V and 2 bases from J, the junction kept 18 bases outside the gene matches.

This clonotype was found once. This chain uses TRBV6-1 with TRBJ1-2, with 10 nucleotides matching TRBD1. Germline assignment: CDR1 MNHNS and CDR2 SASEGT. V shed 3 bases and J 8 bases; nucleotides not matched to a gene: 3. The CDR3 covers 13 residues. The CDR3 sequence is CASSDRGQGGYTF. The CDR3 region has the DNA TGTGCCAGCAGTGACCGGGGACAGGGGGGCTACACCTTC.

In its sample, this clonotype was seen once. The chain recombines TRBV6-1 with TRBJ2-1, with unresolved D. The CDR3 spans 14 residues. The germline V and J ends were trimmed by 5 bases and 10 bases, with 18 bases remaining between them. Germline CDR1 reads MNHNS; CDR2 reads SASEGT. DNA for the CDR3: TGTGCCAGCAGTCCACCTTCCGAGGTGGACGAGCAGTTCTTC. Translated, it gives CASSPPSEVDEQFF.

This clonotype occurred a few times. J is TRBJ2-1 and V is TRBV4-1; 11 nucleotides line up with TRBD2. Trimming cost V 6 bases and J 7 bases; bases outside gene matches: 11. The CDR3 runs to 16 residues. Germline CDR1 reads MGHRA; CDR2 reads YSYEKL. The CDR3 protein is CASRSNSGGAFNEQFF. The CDR3 DNA is TGCGCCAGCAGATCTAATAGCGGGGGGGCGTTTAATGAGCAGTTCTTC.